This T cell receptor (beta chain) was identified in a study of blood T cell repertoires in COVID-19. The CDR3 is 14 amino acids. The V gene end was trimmed by 5 bases and the J gene end by 0 bases; junction bases not matched to a gene: 3. Looked up from germline, CDR1 is LNHDA and CDR2 is SQIVND (reference sequence). Libraries were prepared by immunoSEQ multiplex PCR; TCRdb keeps only in-frame clonotypes and omits some of them. The table records over 30,000 clones, about nine tenths of them present only once. Sequencing input: peripheral blood. The chain links TRBV19 to TRBJ1-1; TRBD1 agrees at 7 bases. The TCR originated in a human donor with active COVID-19. The donor label of this sample is uncertain. CDR3 loop: CASSPQGVNTEAFF. The CDR3 DNA reads TGTGCCAGTAGTCCCCAGGGGGTGAACACTGAAGCTTTCTTT.